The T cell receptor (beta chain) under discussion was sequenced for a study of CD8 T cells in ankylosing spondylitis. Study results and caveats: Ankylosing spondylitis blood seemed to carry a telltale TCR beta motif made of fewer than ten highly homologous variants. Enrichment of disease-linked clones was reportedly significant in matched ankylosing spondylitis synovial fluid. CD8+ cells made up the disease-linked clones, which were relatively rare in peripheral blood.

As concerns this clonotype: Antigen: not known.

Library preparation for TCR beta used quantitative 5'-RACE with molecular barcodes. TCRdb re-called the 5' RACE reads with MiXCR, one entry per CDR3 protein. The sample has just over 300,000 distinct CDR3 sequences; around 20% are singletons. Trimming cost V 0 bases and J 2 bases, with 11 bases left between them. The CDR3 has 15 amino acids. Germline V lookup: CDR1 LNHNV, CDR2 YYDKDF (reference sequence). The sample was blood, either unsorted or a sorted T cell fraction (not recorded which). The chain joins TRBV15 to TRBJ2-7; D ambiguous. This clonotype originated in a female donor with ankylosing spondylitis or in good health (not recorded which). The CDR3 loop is CATSRDSRQAYEQYF. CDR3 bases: TGTGCCACCAGCAGAGATTCGAGGCAGGCCTACGAGCAGTACTTC.